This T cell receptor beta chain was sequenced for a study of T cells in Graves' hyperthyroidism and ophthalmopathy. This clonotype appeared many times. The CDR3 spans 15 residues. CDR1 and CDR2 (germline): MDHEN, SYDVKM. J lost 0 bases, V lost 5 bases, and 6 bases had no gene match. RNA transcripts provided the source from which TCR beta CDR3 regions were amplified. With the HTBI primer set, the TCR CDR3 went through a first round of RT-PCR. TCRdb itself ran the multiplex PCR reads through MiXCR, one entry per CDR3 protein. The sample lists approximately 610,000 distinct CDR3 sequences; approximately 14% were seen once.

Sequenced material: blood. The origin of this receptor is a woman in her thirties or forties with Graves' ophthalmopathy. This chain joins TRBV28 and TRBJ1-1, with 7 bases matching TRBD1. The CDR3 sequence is CASSNSGQLNTEAFF. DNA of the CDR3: TGTGCCAGCAGTAATTCGGGACAGTTGAACACTGAAGCTTTCTTT. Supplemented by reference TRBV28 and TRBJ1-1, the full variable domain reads DVKVTQSSRYLVKRTGEKVFLECVQDMDHENMFWYRQDPGLGLRLIYFSYDVKMKEKGDIPEGYSVSREKKERFSLILESASTNQTSMYLCASSNSGQLNTEAFFGQGTRLTVV.